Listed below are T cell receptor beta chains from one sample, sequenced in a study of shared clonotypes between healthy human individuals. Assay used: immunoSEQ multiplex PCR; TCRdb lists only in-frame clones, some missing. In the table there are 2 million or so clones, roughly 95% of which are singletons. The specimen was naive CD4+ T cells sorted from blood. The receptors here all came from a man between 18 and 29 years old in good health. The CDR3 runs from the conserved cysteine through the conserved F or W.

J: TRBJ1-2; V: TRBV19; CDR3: CASSGQLALYGYTF
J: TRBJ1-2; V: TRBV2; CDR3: CASSERSYGYTF
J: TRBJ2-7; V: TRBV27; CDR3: CASSLRRNLGQRGSYEQYF
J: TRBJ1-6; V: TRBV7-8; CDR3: CASSLTGNSPLHF
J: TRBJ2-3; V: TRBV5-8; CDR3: CASSLGLRGGADTQYF
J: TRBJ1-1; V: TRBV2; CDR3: CASSTTGNGAEAFF
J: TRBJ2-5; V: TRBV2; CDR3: CASSGTVQETQYF
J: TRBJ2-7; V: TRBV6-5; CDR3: CASQGYQMIEQYF
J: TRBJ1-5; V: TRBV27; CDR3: CASSSTGGRNQPQHF
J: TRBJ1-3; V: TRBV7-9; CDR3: CASSLDNSGNTIYF
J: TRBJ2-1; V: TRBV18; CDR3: CASSPRDRGRGNEQFF
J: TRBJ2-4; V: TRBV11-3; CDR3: CASSLDRGRQYF
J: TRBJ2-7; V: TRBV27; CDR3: CASRTTGKGSYEQYF
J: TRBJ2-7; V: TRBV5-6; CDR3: CASSLGRWDEQYF
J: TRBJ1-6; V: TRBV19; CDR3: CASNFYGNNSPLHF
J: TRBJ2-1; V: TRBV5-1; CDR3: CASSPLPTGSAYNEQFF
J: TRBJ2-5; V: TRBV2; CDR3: CASSNRRETQYF
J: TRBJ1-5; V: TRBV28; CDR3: CASSFARFEHDNGNQPQHF
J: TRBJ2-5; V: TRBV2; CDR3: CASTGRETQYF
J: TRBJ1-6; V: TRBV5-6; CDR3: CASSAAANSPLHF
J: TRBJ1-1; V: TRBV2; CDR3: CASRPSWKGNTEAFF
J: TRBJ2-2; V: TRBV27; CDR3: CAARRQGGTGELFF
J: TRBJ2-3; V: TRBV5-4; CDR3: CASSLRLASTDTQYF
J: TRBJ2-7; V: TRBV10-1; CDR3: CASSVRTWIPYEQYF
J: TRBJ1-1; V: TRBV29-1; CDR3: CSGRGLVNTEAFF
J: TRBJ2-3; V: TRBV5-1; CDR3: CASSSRLAQASDTQYF
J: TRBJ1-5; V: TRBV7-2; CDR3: CASSFQGWQPQHF
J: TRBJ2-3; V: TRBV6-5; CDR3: CASSYSPGSNTDTQYF
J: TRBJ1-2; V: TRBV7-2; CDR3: CASSSPTDYGYTF
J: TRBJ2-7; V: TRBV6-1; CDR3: CAMTGAGPEGEQYF
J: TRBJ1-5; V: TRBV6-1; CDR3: CASSDAFRRTGGLNQPQHF
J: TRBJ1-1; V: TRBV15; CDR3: CATSRENRGTEAFF
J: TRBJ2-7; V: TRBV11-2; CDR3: CASSLSPRPLPYEQYF
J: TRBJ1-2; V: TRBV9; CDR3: CASSARDSFSYGYTF
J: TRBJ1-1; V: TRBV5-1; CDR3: CASSFGGTNTEAFF
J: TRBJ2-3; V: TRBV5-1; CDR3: CASTPGLATDTQYF
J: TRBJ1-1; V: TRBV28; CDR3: CASSLDTGLNTEAFF
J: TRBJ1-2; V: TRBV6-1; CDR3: CASRLQGTELYGYTF
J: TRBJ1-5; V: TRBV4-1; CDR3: CASSQDRGPSNQPQHF
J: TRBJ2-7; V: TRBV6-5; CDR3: CASSNRDTASYEQYF
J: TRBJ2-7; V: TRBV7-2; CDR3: CASSFSRGNSYEQYF
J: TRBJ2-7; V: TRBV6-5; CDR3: CASSYSLGTGEQYF
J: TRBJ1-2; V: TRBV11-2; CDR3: CASSPLLGQGNYGYTF
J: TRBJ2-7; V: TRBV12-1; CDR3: CASRNFRTYEQYF
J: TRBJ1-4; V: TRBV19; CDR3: CASSIYGTTNEKLFF
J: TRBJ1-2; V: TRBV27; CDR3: CASSGAGTGEYGYTF
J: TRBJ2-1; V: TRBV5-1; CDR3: CASSLNQLVVYNEQFF
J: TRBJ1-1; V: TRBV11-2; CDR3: CASSLEPVLNTEAFF
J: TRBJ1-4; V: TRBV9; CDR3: CASSPRTGGTNEKLFF
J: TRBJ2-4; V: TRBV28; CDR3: CASSQHALAKNIQYF
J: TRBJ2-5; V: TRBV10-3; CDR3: CAISDRVGQETQYF
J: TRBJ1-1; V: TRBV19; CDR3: CASIPPEGVIRSEAFF
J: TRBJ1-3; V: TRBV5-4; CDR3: CATSKGNSGNTIYF
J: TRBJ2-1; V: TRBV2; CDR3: CASRLGGYNEQFF
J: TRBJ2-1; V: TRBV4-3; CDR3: CASSQGPGRNEQFF